This T cell receptor (beta chain) was sequenced during a study of identical twins. Study-wide results and limits: Cord blood's abundant beta clonotypes had fewer insertions, unlike memory repertoires. Instead of following the same donors, the conclusions were based on cross-sectional statistical analysis. In monozygotic twins, models underestimated the sharing of out-of-frame TCR alpha.

A universal primer binding site was introduced by template switching. The final cDNA contained unique molecular identifiers. TCRdb processed the 5' RACE reads anew with MiXCR; each CDR3 protein has one entry. The repertoire holds a few hundred thousand distinct CDR3 sequences, with approximately 9.6% as singletons. This clonotype was observed at least ten times. The antigen is undetermined. In germline, CDR1 is MDHEN, CDR2 SYDVKM. This CDR3 has 15 amino acids. V lost 5 bases, J lost 4 bases, and 17 bases lay in between. This sample was shared with a second study, whose subject was yellow fever vaccine responses in identical twins.

The receptor was isolated from a woman between 18 and 29 years old in good health. The chain uses TRBV28 and TRBJ1-1; D unresolved. Sequences were obtained from PBMCs. CDR3 sequence: CASSPRGGFGTEAFF. The CDR3 nucleotides read TGTGCCAGCAGTCCCCGCGGTGGGTTCGGCACTGAAGCTTTCTTT.